This T cell receptor beta chain comes out of a study of blood T cell repertoires in COVID-19. Germline-derived CDR1 and CDR2 are MNHEY and SMNVEV (reference sequence). The CDR3 length is 13 residues. V was trimmed by 5 bases and J by 1 base, leaving 8 bases between them. Clones were sequenced by immunoSEQ multiplex PCR, and TCRdb holds only the in-frame ones, with some missing. Of more than 150,000 clones in the sample, about 80% are singletons; the top ten hold under 15%. The V and J genes are TRBV27 and TRBJ1-1; D unclear. This TCR came from a man aged 25-40 years with active or convalescent COVID-19. Source material: peripheral blood. This CDR3 is CASSPGRNTEAFF. The CDR3, as DNA: TGTGCCAGCAGTCCGGGGAGGAACACTGAAGCTTTCTTT.